This T cell receptor (beta chain) was captured by sequencing in a study of tissue T cells after allogeneic stem cell transplantation. The overall study: Pathologist H&E review favored samples with visible lymphocytes for sequencing among multiple samples. Findings and caveats of the study: Shared clones across patients were few; motif clustering revealed tissue-specific shared signatures.

Only in-frame clones appear in the TCRdb table, and some are missing; sequencing was by immunoSEQ multiplex PCR. The sample records about 5,800 clones, roughly 60% being singletons. V gave up 2 bases and J gave up 4 bases, with 8 bases separating them. Germline CDR1 reads KGHSH; CDR2 reads LQKENI. This CDR3 comprises 13 residues. Comments on this clone: Its antigen is as yet unknown.

The rearrangement joins TRBV18 to TRBJ2-5; D is perhaps TRBD1 (5 bases). The clonotype comes from a male donor aged 60 or older with lung cancer. Sequencing was performed on tissue from the jejunum, taken at autopsy. The DNA for the CDR3 is TGTGCCAGCTCACCAGGGGCGAGAGAGACCCAGTACTTC. It is translated as CASSPGARETQYF.